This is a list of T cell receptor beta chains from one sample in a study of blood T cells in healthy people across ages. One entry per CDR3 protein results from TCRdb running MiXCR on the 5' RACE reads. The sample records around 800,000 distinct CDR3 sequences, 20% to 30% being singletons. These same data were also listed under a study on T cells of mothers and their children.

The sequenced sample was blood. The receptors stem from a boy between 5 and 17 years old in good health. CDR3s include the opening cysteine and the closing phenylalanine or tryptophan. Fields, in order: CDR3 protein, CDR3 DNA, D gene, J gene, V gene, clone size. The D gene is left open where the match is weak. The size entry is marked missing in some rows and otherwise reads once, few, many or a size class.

CASSQVRLNNEQFF,TGCGCCAGCAGCCAAGTTCGGCTTAACAATGAGCAGTTCTTC,NA,TRBJ2-1,TRBV4-1,few
CSGTEGTEAFF,TGCAGCGGTACAGAGGGGACTGAAGCTTTCTTT,NA,TRBJ1-1,TRBV29-1,NA
CASSADRGLEAFF,TGTGCCAGCAGCGCGGACAGGGGGCTGGAAGCTTTCTTT,TRBD1,TRBJ1-1,TRBV7-2,few
CAISETQLAGGQGTDTQYF,TGTGCCATCAGTGAGACTCAACTAGCGGGGGGCCAGGGCACAGATACGCAGTATTTT,TRBD2,TRBJ2-3,TRBV10-3,NA
CASSLGTREQETQYF,TGCGCCAGCAGCCTCGGGACGAGAGAGCAAGAGACCCAGTACTTC,NA,TRBJ2-5,TRBV5-1,NA
CSATAPGLHGNTIYF,TGCAGTGCCACTGCCCCGGGTCTTCATGGAAACACCATATATTTT,NA,TRBJ1-3,TRBV20-1,NA
CASSQGALKTQYF,TGTGCCAGCAGCCAGGGGGCTCTGAAGACCCAGTACTTC,TRBD1,TRBJ2-5,TRBV27,few
CASIQDYGETQYF,TGTGCCAGCATTCAGGACTATGGGGAGACCCAGTACTTC,NA,TRBJ2-5,TRBV12-3/TRBV12-4,few
CASSLGRGFAKNIQYF,TGTGCCAGCAGCTTAGGCCGGGGGTTCGCCAAAAACATTCAGTACTTC,NA,TRBJ2-4,TRBV7-9,NA
CASSPPFGGMYEQYF,TGTGCCAGCAGTCCCCCCTTTGGAGGGATGTACGAGCAGTACTTC,NA,TRBJ2-7,TRBV6-5,few
CAISEGQGLTEAFF,TGTGCCATCAGTGAGGGACAGGGTCTCACTGAAGCTTTCTTT,TRBD1,TRBJ1-1,TRBV10-3,NA
CSAPGASRGVATQYF,TGCAGTGCTCCCGGTGCTAGCAGGGGGGTGGCCACCCAGTACTTC,NA,TRBJ2-5,TRBV20-1,NA
CASSPWGARYNEQFF,TGTGCCAGCAGCCCTTGGGGGGCGAGGTACAATGAGCAGTTCTTC,NA,TRBJ2-1,TRBV11-2,few
CASSDNLGQGRADTQYF,TGTGCCAGCAGTGATAACCTGGGACAAGGTCGCGCAGATACGCAGTATTTT,NA,TRBJ2-3,TRBV25-1,NA
CASSPHLAGRQNTEAFF,TGTGCCAGCAGCCCTCATCTTGCTGGCCGACAGAACACTGAAGCTTTCTTT,NA,TRBJ1-1,TRBV9,few
CAISESRTGADTGELFF,TGTGCCATCAGTGAGTCCAGGACAGGGGCTGACACCGGGGAGCTGTTTTTT,TRBD1,TRBJ2-2,TRBV10-3,few
CASSPRQGRRTEAFF,TGTGCCAGCAGCCCAAGACAGGGGAGGAGAACTGAAGCTTTCTTT,TRBD1,TRBJ1-1,TRBV7-9,NA
CASSISSGRLDEKLFF,TGTGCCAGCAGTATATCCTCCGGGAGGCTAGATGAAAAACTGTTTTTT,NA,TRBJ1-4,TRBV12-3/TRBV12-4,NA
CASSAGQGKNTEAFF,TGTGCCAGCAGCGCAGGACAGGGCAAGAACACTGAAGCTTTCTTT,TRBD1,TRBJ1-1,TRBV11-2,few
CASSEPLQGQPQHF,TGTGCCAGCAGTGAACCGCTCCAGGGCCAGCCCCAGCATTTT,NA,TRBJ1-5,TRBV6-1,many
CASAGPGLNTEAFF,TGCGCCAGCGCAGGACCGGGTTTGAACACTGAAGCTTTCTTT,NA,TRBJ1-1,TRBV5-1,NA
CASSGSGGLGGTGELFF,TGTGCCAGCAGTGGGAGCGGGGGACTCGGGGGAACCGGGGAGCTGTTTTTT,TRBD2,TRBJ2-2,TRBV2,few
CASTRDSPSTDTQYF,TGTGCCAGTACACGGGACTCTCCTAGCACAGATACGCAGTATTTT,NA,TRBJ2-3,TRBV7-8,NA
CASILLEGGYGYTF,TGTGCCAGCATTCTGCTCGAGGGGGGCTATGGCTACACCTTC,NA,TRBJ1-2,TRBV12-3/TRBV12-4,NA
CAYGGRVDGEQFF,TGTGCCTACGGGGGGCGCGTGGATGGGGAGCAGTTCTTC,NA,TRBJ2-1,TRBV15,NA
CASSLSVAGYYNEQFF,TGTGCCAGCAGTTTATCAGTGGCGGGCTACTACAATGAGCAGTTCTTC,NA,TRBJ2-1,TRBV27,NA
CASNDQGLKDAEAFF,TGTGCCAGCAACGACCAGGGCCTTAAGGACGCTGAAGCTTTCTTT,NA,TRBJ1-1,TRBV2,NA
CASVSGWGVPYEQYF,TGTGCCAGCGTGTCCGGCTGGGGAGTTCCCTACGAGCAGTACTTC,NA,TRBJ2-7,TRBV6-5,NA
CAIGTGDENQPQHF,TGTGCCATCGGGACAGGGGATGAGAATCAGCCCCAGCATTTT,TRBD1,TRBJ1-5,TRBV10-3,NA
CAIRGQGSTDTQYF,TGTGCCATCAGAGGGCAGGGTAGCACAGATACGCAGTATTTT,NA,TRBJ2-3,TRBV10-3,NA
CASSSSGTANYGYTF,TGCGCCAGCAGCTCCTCCGGGACAGCAAACTATGGCTACACCTTC,TRBD1,TRBJ1-2,TRBV4-1,NA
CASSLGHSSYEQYF,TGTGCCAGCAGCTTAGGGCACAGCTCCTACGAGCAGTACTTC,NA,TRBJ2-7,TRBV11-2,many
CSVHLRLESTEAFF,TGCAGCGTCCACCTACGGTTGGAGAGCACTGAAGCTTTCTTT,NA,TRBJ1-1,TRBV29-1,NA
CASSLTTGQISAQHF,TGTGCCAGCAGCTTAACAACGGGACAGATATCGGCCCAGCATTTT,TRBD1,TRBJ1-5,TRBV7-2,NA
CASSQGLEQYF,TGCGCCAGCAGCCAAGGTCTCGAGCAGTACTTC,NA,TRBJ2-7,TRBV4-1,NA
CAGSQVTGGFSYEQYF,TGTGCCGGCAGCCAAGTAACGGGGGGGTTCTCCTACGAGCAGTACTTC,TRBD2,TRBJ2-7,TRBV4-2,NA
CAIRSTGRANYGYTF,TGTGCCATCAGATCGACAGGCCGTGCTAACTATGGCTACACCTTC,NA,TRBJ1-2,TRBV10-3,NA
CAISEGLGGNLETQYF,TGTGCCATCAGTGAAGGTCTAGGGGGGAACCTAGAGACCCAGTACTTC,NA,TRBJ2-5,TRBV10-3,NA
CASSPRQSYEQHF,TGTGCCAGCAGCCCCAGACAGTCCTACGAGCAGCACTTC,NA,TRBJ2-7,TRBV4-2,NA
CASSFPSRFYEQYF,TGTGCCAGCAGTTTCCCGTCCAGGTTCTACGAGCAGTACTTC,NA,TRBJ2-7,TRBV28,NA
CASSLVPGAMNIQYF,TGCGCCAGCAGCTTGGTTCCGGGGGCGATGAACATTCAGTACTTC,NA,TRBJ2-4,TRBV5-1,NA
CASSERGATGELFF,TGTGCCAGCAGTGAAAGGGGGGCCACCGGGGAGCTGTTTTTT,NA,TRBJ2-2,TRBV6-1,few
CASSSREGTQYF,TGTGCCAGCAGCTCCAGGGAGGGGACCCAGTACTTC,TRBD2,TRBJ2-5,TRBV5-5,NA